A single sample is the source of the 6 T cell receptor beta chains below, sequenced in a study of T cell repertoires in cytomegalovirus infection. A single record per CDR3 protein comes from TCRdb applying MiXCR to the reads. Of under 350,000 distinct CDR3 sequences listed, 9.5% were seen once; the top ten hold around 4%. The specimen was PBMCs. The receptors were sampled from a human donor in good health (CMV status not recorded). Some clones in this sample may be carry-over from other donors' samples.

This clonotype was seen many times. The chain recombines TRBV20-1 with TRBJ2-4, with 13 bases aligning to TRBD2. Germline trimming cut 1 base from V and 0 bases from J; bases unmatched to any gene: 9. Germline V gives CDR1 DFQATT, CDR2 SNEGSKA (reference sequence). CDR3 length: 19 residues. The CDR3 DNA is TGCAGTGCTAGAGCTCCCGGGACTAGCGGGATGTCAGCCAAAAACATTCAGTACTTC. This codes for CSARAPGTSGMSAKNIQYF.

About this clonotype: Since the CDR3 does not end with the conserved phenylalanine or tryptophan, this likely comes from a read error. This chain connects TRBV12-3 or TRBV12-4 to TRBJ1-6, with D possibly being TRBD1 (5 bases). The CDR3 is made up of 14 amino acids. V was pared by 6 bases and J by 5 bases, with 11 bases between. The CDR3 DNA sequence: TGTGCCAGCAGGCCAGGGCTAAATAATTCACCCCTCCACTGT. Translating gives CASRPGLNNSPLHC.

This clonotype was detected many times. The chain recombines TRBV7-7 with TRBJ1-3; D not resolved. Per the germline V gene, CDR1 is SSHAT and CDR2 is FNYEAQ (reference sequence). CDR3 length equals 15 residues. Trimming took off 0 bases at V and 4 bases at J, with 10 bases between the two ends. CDR3: CASSLAPDWGNTIYF. In DNA form, the CDR3 reads TGTGCCAGCAGCTTAGCGCCGGATTGGGGAAACACCATATATTTT.

Ten or more counts support this clonotype. V is TRBV5-4 and J is TRBJ2-5, with D perhaps matching TRBD1 or TRBD2 (5 bases each). Germline loops: CDR1 SGHNT, CDR2 YYREEE (reference sequence). Trimming stripped 0 bases from V and 4 bases from J, with 16 bases between. This CDR3 has 16 residues. The CDR3 DNA reads as TGTGCCAGCAGCTTGGACCCGGGACGACCCCTAGAGACCCAGTACTTC. The encoded protein is CASSLDPGRPLETQYF.

The chain has TRBV7-2 and TRBJ2-1; 13 nucleotides agree with TRBD2. The germline CDR1 and CDR2 sequences are SGHTA and FQGNSA. The V segment lost 3 bases and the J segment 10 bases; nucleotides outside the gene matches: 9. The CDR3 is made up of 16 amino acids. The CDR3 spells CASSFLLAGGPGEQFF. The CDR3 bases are TGTGCCAGCAGCTTTTTACTAGCGGGAGGGCCTGGAGAGCAGTTCTTC.

Points on this clonotype: A much larger clonotype is one base distant, so this may be a read error. The V call is TRBV7-2, the J call TRBJ2-1, with a weak D call TRBD1 (6 bases). The CDR3 is 15 residues long. The germline V gene has CDR1 SGHTA and CDR2 FQGNSA. The CDR3 nucleotides read TGTGTCAGCAGCTTAGCGACAGGATCCTACAATGAGCAGTTCTTC. This gives the protein CVSSLATGSYNEQFF.